The text below deals with one T cell receptor (beta chain). This sample stems from a study of control samples from healthy donors and cancer patients. Using immunoSEQ multiplex PCR, the repertoire was profiled, and TCRdb retains in-frame clones only, with some absent. This table holds just over 50,000 clones, around nine tenths found once. The CDR3 sequence is 15 residues long. The germline V gene encodes CDR1 SGHRS and CDR2 YFSETQ. V lost 4 bases, J lost 7 bases, and 17 bases lay in between. The rearrangement joins TRBV5-1 to TRBJ2-2; the D gene is possibly TRBD1 (5 bases). Specimen: PBMCs. This TCR came from a man in his fifties with head and neck cancer. The CDR3 DNA reads as TGCGCCAGCAGCCTCCCCCAGGGTGATAGCGGGGAGCTGTTTTTT. Amino acid sequence: CASSLPQGDSGELFF.